The 15 T cell receptor beta chains below come from one sample, sequenced in a study of spatial heterogeneity in lung cancer. Time point in this sample: blood at routine non-recurrence follow-up after resection. MiXCR, applied by TCRdb to the 5' RACE reads, yields one record per CDR3 protein. The sample holds nearly 95,000 distinct CDR3 sequences, roughly a fifth seen once. Material: PBMCs, obtained at follow-up. The receptors were gathered from a male donor with early-stage non-small cell lung cancer.

The chain recombines TRBV7-2 with TRBJ2-5, with TRBD2 matching 8 bases. Looked up from germline, CDR1 is SGHTA and CDR2 is FQGNSA. The trim removed 5 bases at V and 4 bases at J, leaving 6 bases unmatched. There are 14 residues in the CDR3. DNA of the CDR3: TGTGCCAGCAGCCCAGGTAGCGGGGTAGAGACCCAGTACTTC. This sequence encodes CASSPGSGVETQYF.

This clonotype occurred a few times. The V and J genes are TRBV5-1 and TRBJ2-1, with 15 bases that match TRBD2. Germline CDR1 reads SGHRS; CDR2 reads YFSETQ. Unmatched junction bases numbered 7, after V lost 4 bases and J lost 8 bases. This CDR3 spans 16 amino acids. Here the CDR3 DNA reads TGCGCCAGCAGCGGGACTAGCGGGAGGCCGGCCGATGAGCAGTTCTTC. Translated, it gives CASSGTSGRPADEQFF.

This clonotype was counted only a few times. The chain has TRBV2 and TRBJ2-3, with D unresolved. Germline V gene lookup returns CDR1 SNHLY and CDR2 FYNNEI. The V end was cut by 6 bases, the J end by 2 bases, with 3 bases between. The CDR3 covers 11 residues. CDR3 amino acids: CASRLTDTQYF. CDR3 DNA: TGTGCCAGCAGGCTCACAGATACGCAGTATTTT.

This clonotype was picked up a small number of times. This chain links TRBV9 with TRBJ2-2, with D uncertain. V gave up 2 bases and J gave up 5 bases, with 4 bases separating them. The CDR3 extends over 12 amino acids. Germline V CDR1 and CDR2: SGDLS, YYNGEE. CDR3 protein: CASSVSTGELFF. The CDR3 nucleotides read TGTGCCAGCAGCGTCAGTACCGGGGAGCTGTTTTTT.

The table lists this clonotype with many counts. The V gene is TRBV7-2, the J gene TRBJ1-3, with 9 positions matching TRBD1. Per germline, CDR1 SGHTA and CDR2 FQGNSA. The length of the CDR3 is 15 residues. With 2 bases clipped from V and 3 bases from J, the junction kept 2 bases outside the gene matches. CDR3 loop: CASSLNRGLGNTIYF. The DNA for the CDR3 is TGTGCCAGCAGCTTAAACAGGGGGCTTGGAAACACCATATATTTT.

The J gene is TRBJ1-1, the V gene TRBV12-3 or TRBV12-4; no clear D gene. This CDR3 comprises 14 residues. V was shortened by 9 bases and J by 2 bases, with 16 bases between the two germline ends. CDR3 sequence (DNA): TGTGCCAGTCTCCCGCCCGAGGGTAACACTGAAGCTTTCTTT. Its translation is CASLPPEGNTEAFF.

The rearrangement links TRBV7-9 to TRBJ2-2, with TRBD1 identical over 8 bases. Germline trimming cut 5 bases from V and 1 base from J; bases unmatched to any gene: 3. This CDR3 spans 15 amino acids. Per the germline V gene, CDR1 is SEHNR and CDR2 is FQNEAQ (reference sequence). This chain's CDR3 is CASSPTGGNTGELFF. The DNA for the CDR3 is TGTGCCAGCAGCCCCACAGGGGGGAACACCGGGGAGCTGTTTTTT.

This clonotype was detected a few times. V gene TRBV7-9 combines with J gene TRBJ2-3, with unresolved D. V lost 2 bases to trimming and J lost 0 bases, with 9 bases between them. Germline values: CDR1 SEHNR, CDR2 FQNEAQ (reference sequence). This CDR3 has 15 residues. This CDR3 is CASSLNMGSTDTQYF. CDR3 in DNA: TGTGCCAGCAGCTTAAATATGGGCAGCACAGATACGCAGTATTTT.

The chain is built from TRBV15 and TRBJ2-7, with 8 nucleotides matching TRBD1. CDR1 LNHNV and CDR2 YYDKDF come from the germline V gene (reference sequence). J was trimmed by 7 bases and V by 3 bases; bases with no gene match: 5. The CDR3 covers 13 residues. CDR3 sequence (DNA): TGTGCCACCAGCAGGGACAGGGAAGATGAGCAGTACGTC. Amino acids: CATSRDREDEQYV.

This sequence joins TRBV29-1 and TRBJ1-2; TRBD1 might be the D (6 bases). Trimming stripped 7 bases from V and 5 bases from J, with 26 bases between. Germline V gene data show CDR1 as SQVTM and CDR2 as ANQGSEA. The CDR3 extends over 16 amino acids. The CDR3 protein is CSAVGVGQGNIYGYTF. CDR3 sequence (DNA): TGCAGCGCCGTGGGTGTCGGCCAGGGGAATATTTATGGCTACACCTTC.

This clonotype has a handful of counts. The gene calls are TRBV11-2 and TRBJ2-7, with D uncertain. The CDR3 runs 13 residues. Trimming left V 3 bases short and J 3 bases short, with 9 bases between. Germline CDR1 and CDR2: SGHAT and FQNNGV. The CDR3 reads CASSFEVDYEQYV. Written as DNA, the CDR3 is TGTGCCAGCAGCTTTGAGGTAGACTACGAGCAGTACGTC.

This clonotype was detected only a few times. This chain connects TRBV7-3 to TRBJ2-2; D gene unclear. V shed 5 bases and J shed 1 base, with 8 bases lying between them. CDR1 and CDR2 from the germline V gene are SGHTA and FQGTGA. This CDR3 has 14 amino acids. CDR3 sequence: CASSLKLNTGELFF. CDR3 coding DNA: TGTGCCAGCAGCCTAAAGTTGAACACCGGGGAGCTGTTTTTT.

The chain is built from TRBV15 and TRBJ2-1; 8 nucleotides match TRBD2. The CDR3 spans 14 residues. V trimming: 3 bases; J trimming: 9 bases; junction bases outside the gene matches: 7. Per germline, CDR1 LNHNV and CDR2 YYDKDF (reference sequence). The CDR3 is CATSRPGLEFEQFF. DNA for the CDR3: TGTGCCACCAGCAGGCCGGGACTAGAGTTTGAGCAGTTCTTC.

V and J are TRBV11-2 and TRBJ2-4; tentatively, D is TRBD1 (6 bases). CDR3 size: 17 residues. Trimming removed 5 bases at V and 2 bases at J, with 19 bases between. Germline CDR1 SGHAT, CDR2 FQNNGV. CDR3 sequence reads: CASSRRGAGGSKNIQYF. DNA for the CDR3: TGTGCCAGCAGCCGCAGGGGAGCCGGAGGATCCAAAAACATTCAGTACTTC.

The chain carries TRBV7-2 and TRBJ1-4; no definite D call. Trimming took 4 bases from V and 11 from J, leaving 11 bases between them. CDR1 is SGHTA and CDR2 is FQGNSA in the germline V gene. The CDR3 sequence is 12 residues long. The CDR3 loop reads CASSYEVGKLFF. In DNA form, the CDR3 reads TGTGCCAGCAGCTATGAGGTGGGGAAACTGTTTTTT.